This T cell receptor (beta chain) is drawn from a study of radiotherapy plus CTLA-4 blockade in lung cancer. Measured with immunoSEQ multiplex PCR; TCRdb has only the in-frame clones, and not every one. The sample yields about 31,000 clones, around 73% seen once. This CDR3 comprises 15 residues. Germline V gene data show CDR1 as SGDLS and CDR2 as YYNGEE. Trimming left V 1 base short and J 0 bases short, with 7 bases between. The sample here was peripheral blood, taken from a patient treated with radiotherapy plus ipilimumab. The source is a human donor with non-small cell lung cancer who had stable disease on radiotherapy plus ipilimumab. The genes are TRBV9 and TRBJ1-4; TRBD1 might be the D (6 bases). The CDR3 DNA reads TGTGCCAGCAGCGTAAAGGGGGCAACTAATGAAAAACTGTTTTTT. As protein: CASSVKGATNEKLFF.